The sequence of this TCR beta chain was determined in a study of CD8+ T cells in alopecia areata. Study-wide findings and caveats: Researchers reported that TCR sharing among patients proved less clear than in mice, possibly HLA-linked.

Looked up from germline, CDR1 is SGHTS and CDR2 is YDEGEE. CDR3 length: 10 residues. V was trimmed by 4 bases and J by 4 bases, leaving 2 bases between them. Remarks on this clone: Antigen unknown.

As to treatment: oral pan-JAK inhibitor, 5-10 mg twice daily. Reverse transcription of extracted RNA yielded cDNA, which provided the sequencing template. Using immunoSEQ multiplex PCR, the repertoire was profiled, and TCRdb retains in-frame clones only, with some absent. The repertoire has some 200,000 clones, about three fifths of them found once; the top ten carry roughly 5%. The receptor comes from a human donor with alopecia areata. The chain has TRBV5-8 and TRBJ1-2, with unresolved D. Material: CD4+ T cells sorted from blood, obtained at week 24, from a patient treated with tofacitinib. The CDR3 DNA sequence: TGTGCCAGCAGCACCTATGGCTACACCTTC. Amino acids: CASSTYGYTF.